A selection of T cell receptor beta chains follows, all from one sample in a study of T cell responses to AZD1222 COVID-19 vaccine. The assay was immunoSEQ multiplex PCR, and TCRdb's table has in-frame clones only and misses some. The table shows about 160,000 clones, with approximately 90% occurring only once. Specimen: peripheral blood, collected on day 0 of AZD1222 vaccination. These receptors originate from an adult in good health. The CDR3 runs from the conserved cysteine through the conserved F or W. D genes are given only for firm matches. Clone sizes are given selectively: once, few, many, or a class where the clone is expanded.

TRBD1	TRBV19	TRBJ1-1	-	CASTGQGYTEAFF	TGTGCCAGTACCGGACAGGGGTATACTGAAGCTTTCTTT
-	TRBV7-8	TRBJ1-3	-	CASSPEGNTIYF	TGTGCCAGCAGCCCCGAGGGGAACACCATATATTTT
TRBD1	TRBV4-3	TRBJ1-3	-	CASSQDPTGLALPNTIYF	TGCGCCAGCAGCCAAGACCCGACAGGGTTAGCCCTACCGAACACCATATATTTT
TRBD1	TRBV5-1	TRBJ1-5	-	CASSFGTGDQPQHF	TGCGCCAGCAGCTTCGGGACAGGAGATCAGCCCCAGCATTTT
-	TRBV18	TRBJ1-2	-	CASSEGNYGYTF	TGTGCCAGCTCAGAGGGGAACTATGGCTACACCTTC
TRBD2	TRBV28	TRBJ2-3	-	CASSGSGVTDTQYF	TGTGCCAGCAGTGGGAGCGGGGTCACAGATACGCAGTATTTT
TRBD2	TRBV5-6	TRBJ2-7	-	CASSRGGSSAYVPYEQYF	TGTGCCAGCAGCCGGGGAGGGAGCTCTGCTTACGTACCCTACGAGCAGTACTTC
TRBD2	TRBV9	TRBJ2-5	-	CASSPGPGGETQYF	TGTGCCAGCAGCCCCGGCCCCGGGGGGGAGACCCAGTACTTC
TRBD1	TRBV6-8	TRBJ1-6	-	CASSLGTGGSSQWGLGSPLHF	TGTGCCAGCAGTTTAGGGACAGGGGGCTCCTCTCAGTGGGGCTTGGGATCACCCCTCCACTTT
TRBD1	TRBV6-5	TRBJ1-1	few	CASSPDRGQDTEAFF	TGTGCCAGCAGCCCCGACAGGGGGCAAGACACTGAAGCTTTCTTT
TRBD1	TRBV11-3	TRBJ1-2	once	CASSFRDSRGGYTF	TGTGCCAGCAGCTTCCGGGACAGTAGGGGTGGCTACACCTTC
-	TRBV28	TRBJ1-2	-	CASSRGGDGDYGYTF	TGTGCCAGCTCCCGAGGGGGGGACGGCGACTATGGCTACACCTTC
-	TRBV2	TRBJ2-5	-	CASSVLPIGETQYF	TGTGCCAGCAGTGTCCTGCCAATTGGGGAGACCCAGTACTTC
-	TRBV20-1	TRBJ2-1	-	CSANLGREQFF	TGCAGTGCTAACCTAGGGCGTGAGCAGTTCTTC
-	TRBV24-1	TRBJ2-7	-	CATSDGDLGSYEQYF	TGTGCCACCAGTGATGGGGACTTAGGCTCCTACGAGCAGTACTTC
-	TRBV11-2	TRBJ1-6	-	CASSLLEKNSPLHF	TGTGCCAGCAGCTTGTTGGAAAAGAATTCACCCCTCCACTTT
-	TRBV4-1	TRBJ2-7	-	CASSPIVDSYEQYF	TGCGCCAGCAGCCCTATTGTGGACTCCTACGAGCAGTACTTC
TRBD1	TRBV6-4	TRBJ1-2	-	CASRKTGAYGYTF	TGTGCCAGCAGAAAGACAGGGGCCTATGGCTACACCTTC
-	TRBV18	TRBJ1-1	-	CASSPQTGNTEAFF	TGTGCCAGCTCCCCACAAACAGGGAACACTGAAGCTTTCTTT
TRBD2	TRBV30	TRBJ2-7	-	CAWRLAGGSEQYF	TGTGCCTGGAGACTAGCGGGGGGAAGCGAGCAGTACTTC
-	TRBV19	TRBJ2-3	once	CASSMVVGGGTDTQYF	TGTGCCAGTAGTATGGTGGTAGGGGGGGGCACAGATACGCAGTATTTT
-	TRBV5-1	TRBJ1-3	-	CASSLEGPSSGNTIYF	TGCGCCAGCAGCTTGGAGGGACCCTCCTCTGGAAACACCATATATTTT
-	TRBV5-1	TRBJ1-2	-	CASSLTLETDYGYTF	TGCGCCAGCAGCTTGACTCTAGAGACCGATTATGGCTACACCTTC
-	TRBV7-9	TRBJ1-6	once	CASSFHNSPLHF	TGTGCCAGCAGCTTCCATAATTCACCCCTCCACTTT
TRBD2	TRBV28	TRBJ2-5	-	CASMKPGLPSAQYF	TGTGCCAGCATGAAACCGGGACTACCTTCGGCCCAGTACTTC
-	TRBV6-4	TRBJ1-1	-	CASSIQGGGDTEAFF	TGTGCCAGCAGTATACAGGGTGGCGGTGACACTGAAGCTTTCTTT
TRBD1	TRBV5-1	TRBJ1-4	once	CASSWTGLNEKLFF	TGCGCCAGCAGCTGGACAGGCCTTAATGAAAAACTGTTTTTT
-	TRBV11-2	TRBJ2-3	once	CASSPFGAATDTQYF	TGTGCCAGCAGCCCCTTTGGGGCTGCGACAGATACGCAGTATTTT
TRBD1	TRBV10-3	TRBJ1-6	-	CAISAQGYNSPLHF	TGTGCCATCAGTGCACAGGGGTATAATTCACCCCTCCACTTT
-	TRBV28	TRBJ2-5	-	CASSLAVAQETQYF	TGTGCCAGCAGTTTAGCGGTAGCACAAGAGACCCAGTACTTC
-	TRBV19	TRBJ1-5	few	CASSKAGIGNQPQHF	TGTGCCAGTAGTAAGGCGGGGATTGGCAATCAGCCCCAGCATTTT
-	TRBV6-5	TRBJ1-4	-	CASRWTDNDEKLFF	TGTGCCAGCAGATGGACGGATAACGATGAAAAACTGTTTTTT
TRBD2	TRBV28	TRBJ2-7	-	CASRELAGGFHEQYF	TGTGCCAGCAGGGAACTAGCGGGGGGTTTCCACGAGCAGTACTTC
-	TRBV28	TRBJ2-4	-	CASTEGPLAKNIQYF	TGTGCCAGCACGGAGGGGCCTCTAGCCAAAAACATTCAGTACTTC
-	TRBV11-3	TRBJ1-2	-	CASSLDVWGQMTNYGYTF	TGTGCCAGCAGCTTAGATGTTTGGGGCCAGATGACTAACTATGGCTACACCTTC
-	TRBV5-6	TRBJ1-6	-	CASSLGGRENSPLHF	TGTGCCAGCAGCTTGGGGGGCAGGGAGAATTCACCCCTCCACTTT
-	TRBV24-1	TRBJ1-2	-	CATSDLYQLLRGYTF	TGTGCCACCAGTGATTTATACCAACTCCTACGGGGCTACACCTTC
TRBD1	TRBV18	TRBJ1-2	-	CASRKTGTEDYGYTF	TGTGCCAGCCGAAAGACCGGGACAGAAGACTATGGCTACACCTTC
-	TRBV2	TRBJ1-5	-	CAGQGPGNQPQHF	TGTGCCGGCCAGGGTCCCGGCAATCAGCCCCAGCATTTT
TRBD2	TRBV4-1	TRBJ2-5	-	CASSQDYSSLAGGRETQYF	TGCGCCAGCAGCCAAGATTATTCCTCGCTAGCGGGGGGGCGGGAGACCCAGTACTTC
TRBD1	TRBV2	TRBJ2-4	-	CASNKQGPSKNIQYF	TGTGCCAGCAACAAACAGGGGCCATCCAAAAACATTCAGTACTTC
-	TRBV6-5	TRBJ2-7	-	CASSNQGPYEQYF	TGTGCCAGCAGTAACCAAGGACCCTACGAGCAGTACTTC
TRBD1	TRBV19	TRBJ1-2	-	CASSMLGQGHRYTF	TGTGCCAGTAGTATGTTGGGACAGGGACATCGGTACACCTTC
-	TRBV3-1/TRBV3-2	TRBJ1-6	-	CASSQEGVQASPLHF	TGTGCCAGCAGCCAAGAGGGGGTCCAGGCTTCACCCCTCCACTTT
-	TRBV3-1/TRBV3-2	TRBJ1-4	-	CASSPTGTKNNEKLFF	TGTGCCAGCAGCCCGACCGGGACAAAAAATAATGAAAAACTGTTTTTT
-	TRBV7-9	TRBJ2-7	-	CASSLVGKASYEQYF	TGTGCCAGCAGCTTAGTAGGGAAGGCCTCCTACGAGCAGTACTTC
TRBD1	TRBV6-5	TRBJ2-7	-	CASSSGTAIYEQYF	TGTGCCAGCAGTTCCGGGACAGCGATCTACGAGCAGTACTTC
TRBD1	TRBV5-1	TRBJ2-1	-	CASYLGQGAGNEQFF	TGCGCCAGTTACCTGGGACAGGGAGCTGGCAATGAGCAGTTCTTC
TRBD1	TRBV4-1	TRBJ1-2	-	CASSHPGQGSINYGYTF	TGCGCCAGCAGCCACCCGGGACAGGGGTCGATTAACTATGGCTACACCTTC